This entry is about one T cell receptor beta chain. The antigen is not known. All patients were mismatch repair deficient, assessed by either PCR or immunohistochemistry. Three pembrolizumab responders had their TCRs sequenced. The data derive from a study of PD-1 blockade in mismatch repair-deficient tumors. The overall study: Enrolled about 2012-2017, patients had progressing, pretreated mismatch repair-deficient cancers of 12 to 13 types. Notes on the study in general: Tumor-resident clones, often undetectable pretreatment in blood, expanded then contracted after pembrolizumab.

V was pared by 5 bases and J by 6 bases, with 8 bases of the junction left unmatched. Germline values: CDR1 MNHEY, CDR2 SMNVEV (reference sequence). There are 16 residues in the CDR3. TCRdb keeps only in-frame clones here, not all; method: immunoSEQ multiplex PCR. The sample consists of fewer than 100,000 clones, 81% of them appearing once. This clonotype was obtained from an adult with mismatch repair-deficient cancer. The input for sequencing was peripheral blood, taken 12 weeks after starting pembrolizumab. This chain links TRBV27 with TRBJ2-1; TRBD2 matches 12 bases. The CDR3 loop is CASSPRLAGVINEQFF. The CDR3 nucleotides are TGTGCCAGCAGTCCCAGACTAGCGGGAGTTATCAATGAGCAGTTCTTC.